Listed here is a single T cell receptor (beta chain). Repertoires were generated with immunoSEQ multiplex PCR, while TCRdb's copy carries only in-frame clones and drops some. The sample consists of approximately 170,000 clones, around 82% of them appearing once. The record originates from a study of blood T cell repertoires in COVID-19. The CDR3 is made up of 13 amino acids. V dropped 4 bases and J dropped 4; count of bases not matched to a gene: 3. Germline V gives CDR1 SGHTA, CDR2 FQGTGA. The clonotype comes from a woman of 80 years or more with active or convalescent COVID-19. The sequenced sample was peripheral blood. J is TRBJ2-5 and V is TRBV7-3, with 7 bases matching TRBD1. The CDR3 bases are TGTGCCAGCAGCTATAACAGGGGAGAGACCCAGTACTTC. This encodes CASSYNRGETQYF.